These 13 T cell receptor beta chains were sequenced from one sample in a study of blood T cell repertoires in COVID-19. Sequenced by immunoSEQ multiplex PCR; TCRdb stores in-frame clones only, minus some. Among 250,000 to 300,000 clones, about 89% were seen once, and the ten largest hold roughly 2.3%. Specimen: peripheral blood. These receptors came from a woman aged 25-40 years with COVID-19, enrolled during active disease.

This chain uses TRBV28 with TRBJ2-7, with 10 positions matching TRBD1. This CDR3 comprises 15 residues. V trimming: 6 bases; J trimming: 2 bases; junction bases outside the gene matches: 7. Germline CDR1 MDHEN, CDR2 SYDVKM. CDR3 sequence: CASSPQTGGTYEQYF. DNA of the CDR3: TGTGCCAGCAGCCCACAGACAGGGGGCACCTACGAGCAGTACTTC. Filled out from reference TRBV28 and TRBJ2-7, the complete variable domain reads DVKVTQSSRYLVKRTGEKVFLECVQDMDHENMFWYRQDPGLGLRLIYFSYDVKMKEKGDIPEGYSVSREKKERFSLILESASTNQTSMYLCASSPQTGGTYEQYFGPGTRLTVT.

This clone was detected a few times. The chain combines TRBV10-2 with TRBJ1-2; weak D call: TRBD1 (6 bases). The CDR3 runs 14 residues. Germline V lookup: CDR1 WSHSY, CDR2 SAAADI. V was shortened by 4 bases and J by 4 bases, with 13 bases between the two germline ends. The CDR3 DNA is TGCGCCAGCAGTGCGTCAAGGGGGATCTATGGCTACACCTTC. It yields the protein CASSASRGIYGYTF.

V is TRBV5-1 and J is TRBJ1-5; D not resolved. The CDR3 is 15 residues long. Germline values: CDR1 SGHRS, CDR2 YFSETQ. The V end lost 0 bases, the J end lost 8 bases, and 15 bases lay between the germline ends. The CDR3 loop is CASSLETQDSKPQHF. The CDR3 DNA sequence: TGCGCCAGCAGCTTGGAGACACAAGATTCGAAGCCCCAGCATTTT.

The chain combines TRBV7-3 with TRBJ2-5, with D possibly matching TRBD2 (5 bases). The CDR3 length is 14 residues. Germline V gene lookup returns CDR1 SGHTA and CDR2 FQGTGA. V lost 5 bases and J 0 bases, leaving 10 bases between the germline ends. The CDR3, as DNA: TGTGCCAGCAGCCTCGAGGGAAACCAAGAGACCCAGTACTTC. Translated: CASSLEGNQETQYF.

This chain joins TRBV5-6 and TRBJ1-4, with D maybe TRBD1 (6 bases). Between the trimmed V and J ends, which lost 1 base and 6 bases, there was a span of 10 bases. Germline-derived CDR1 and CDR2 are SGHDT and YYEEEE. The length of the CDR3 is 14 residues. DNA of the CDR3: TGTGCCAGCAGCTTGCCAGGGGAAGATGAAAAACTGTTTTTT. Its protein product is CASSLPGEDEKLFF.

The chain couples TRBV18 to TRBJ2-3; TRBD2 is a possible D gene (5 bases). This CDR3 is 14 amino acids long. The germline CDR1 and CDR2 sequences are KGHSH and LQKENI. V shed 1 base and J shed 4 bases, with 9 bases lying between them. Here the CDR3 reads CASSPQLGADTQYF. DNA of the CDR3: TGTGCCAGCTCACCACAATTGGGAGCAGATACGCAGTATTTT.

This chain uses TRBV19 with TRBJ2-1; a weak D match, TRBD1 (6 bases). Trimming shortened V by 3 bases and J by 0 bases, and 9 bases separated the two germline ends. The CDR3 extends over 15 amino acids. Germline-derived CDR1 and CDR2 are LNHDA and SQIVND (reference sequence). The CDR3 nucleotides read TGTGCCAGTAGTATTACGGACAGCTCCTACAATGAGCAGTTCTTC. This sequence encodes CASSITDSSYNEQFF.

This rearrangement joins TRBV28 to TRBJ2-2; TRBD2 matches at 9 bases. The CDR3 length is 15 residues. Germline CDR1 MDHEN, CDR2 SYDVKM. V shed 6 bases and J 5 bases; nucleotides not matched to a gene: 7. CDR3 nucleotides: TGTGCCAGCAGAGTAGCGGGAGTGGAAACCGGGGAGCTGTTTTTT. Its translation: CASRVAGVETGELFF.

The chain recombines TRBV3-1 (or the pseudogene TRBV3-2) with TRBJ2-7; the match to TRBD2 covers 7 bases. Unmatched junction bases numbered 11, after V lost 3 bases and J lost 0 bases. Germline values: CDR1 LGHDT, CDR2 YNNKEL (reference sequence). The CDR3 has 17 residues. CDR3 sequence reads: CASSQARQAGFSYEQYF. Written as DNA, the CDR3 is TGTGCCAGCAGCCAGGCCAGGCAAGCGGGGTTCTCCTACGAGCAGTACTTC.

The genes are TRBV7-8 and TRBJ2-1, with TRBD2 identical over 11 bases. Germline V CDR1 and CDR2: SGHVS, FQNEAQ. This CDR3 comprises 15 residues. V trimming: 0 bases; J trimming: 5 bases; junction bases outside the gene matches: 0. CDR3 DNA sequence: TGTGCCAGCAGCTTAGCGACTAGCGGGAACAATGAGCAGTTCTTC. The encoded protein is CASSLATSGNNEQFF. The complete variable domain, with remaining parts taken from reference TRBV7-8 and TRBJ2-1, reads GAGVSQSPRYKVAKRGQDVALRCDPISGHVSLFWYQQALGQGPEFLTYFQNEAQLDKSGLPSDRFFAERPEGSVSTLKIQRTQQEDSAVYLCASSLATSGNNEQFFGPGTRLTVL.

Worth noting for this clone: This sample also contains other DNA sequences that code for the same CDR3. The chain uses TRBV3-1 (or the pseudogene TRBV3-2) and TRBJ1-1; D is perhaps TRBD1 (6 bases). With 2 bases removed from V and 5 bases from J, the gap between germline ends came to 12 bases. CDR1 is LGHDT and CDR2 is YNNKEL in the germline V gene (reference sequence). This CDR3 comprises 14 residues. The CDR3 here is CASSQLGGGTEAFF. DNA of the CDR3: TGTGCCAGCAGCCAACTAGGGGGTGGAACTGAAGCTTTCTTT.

This rearrangement joins TRBV19 to TRBJ1-1; D not resolved. Trimming removed 7 bases from V and 8 bases from J, with 14 bases in between. Germline-derived CDR1 and CDR2 are LNHDA and SQIVND (reference sequence). The CDR3 totals 12 residues. DNA of the CDR3: TGTGCCAGTAATAATATATACGGGGAAGCTTTCTTT. Protein product: CASNNIYGEAFF.

This chain joins TRBV5-1 and TRBJ1-2; 7 bases are a match to TRBD1. V lost 2 bases to trimming and J lost 8 bases; unmatched junction nucleotides: 9. CDR1 and CDR2 from the germline V gene are SGHRS and YFSETQ. The CDR3 has 14 amino acids. CDR3 nucleotide sequence: TGCGCCAGCAGCTTCACGGGGCAGGGGGTCGGCTACACCTTC. This gives the protein CASSFTGQGVGYTF.